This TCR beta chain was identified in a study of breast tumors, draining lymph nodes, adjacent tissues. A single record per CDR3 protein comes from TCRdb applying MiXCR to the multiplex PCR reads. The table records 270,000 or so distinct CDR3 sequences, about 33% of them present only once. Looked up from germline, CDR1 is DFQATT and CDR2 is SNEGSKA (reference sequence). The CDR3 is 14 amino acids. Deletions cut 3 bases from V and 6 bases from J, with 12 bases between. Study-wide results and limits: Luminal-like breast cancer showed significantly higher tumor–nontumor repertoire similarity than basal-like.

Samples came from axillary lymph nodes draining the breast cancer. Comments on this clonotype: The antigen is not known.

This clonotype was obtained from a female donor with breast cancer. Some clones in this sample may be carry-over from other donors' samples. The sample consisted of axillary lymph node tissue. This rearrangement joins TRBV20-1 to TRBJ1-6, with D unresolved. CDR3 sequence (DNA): TGCAGTGCTAGGGCTGGAGGAAGTAATTCACCCCTCCACTTT. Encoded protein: CSARAGGSNSPLHF.